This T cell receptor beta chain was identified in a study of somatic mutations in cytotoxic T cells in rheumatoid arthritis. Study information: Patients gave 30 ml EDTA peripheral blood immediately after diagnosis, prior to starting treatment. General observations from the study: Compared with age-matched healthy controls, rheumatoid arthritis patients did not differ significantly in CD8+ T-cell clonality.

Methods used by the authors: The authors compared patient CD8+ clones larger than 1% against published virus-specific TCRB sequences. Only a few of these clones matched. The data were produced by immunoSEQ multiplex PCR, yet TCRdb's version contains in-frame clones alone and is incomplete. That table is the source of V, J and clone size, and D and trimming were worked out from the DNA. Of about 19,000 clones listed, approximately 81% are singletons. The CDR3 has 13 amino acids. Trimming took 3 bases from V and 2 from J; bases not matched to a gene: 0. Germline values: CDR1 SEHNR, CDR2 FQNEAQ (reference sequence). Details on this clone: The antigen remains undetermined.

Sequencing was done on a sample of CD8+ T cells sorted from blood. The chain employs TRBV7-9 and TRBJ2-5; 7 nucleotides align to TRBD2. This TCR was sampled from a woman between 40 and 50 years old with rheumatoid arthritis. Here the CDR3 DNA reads TGTGCCAGCAGCTTCGGGGGGCAAGAGACCCAGTACTTC. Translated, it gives CASSFGGQETQYF.